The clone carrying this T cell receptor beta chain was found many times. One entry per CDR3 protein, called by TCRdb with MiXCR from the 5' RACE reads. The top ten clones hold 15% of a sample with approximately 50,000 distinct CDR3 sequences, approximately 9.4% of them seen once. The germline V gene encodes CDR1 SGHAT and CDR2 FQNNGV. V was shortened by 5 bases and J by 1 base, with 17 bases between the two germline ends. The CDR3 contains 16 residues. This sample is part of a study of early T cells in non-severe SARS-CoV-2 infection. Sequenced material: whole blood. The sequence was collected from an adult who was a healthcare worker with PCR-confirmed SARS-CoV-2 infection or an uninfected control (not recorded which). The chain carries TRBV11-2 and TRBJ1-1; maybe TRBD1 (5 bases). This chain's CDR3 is CASSPLGPGTNTEAFF. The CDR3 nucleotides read TGTGCCAGCAGCCCATTGGGACCAGGGACGAACACTGAAGCTTTCTTT.